This passage covers 14 T cell receptor beta chains from one sample sequenced in a study of a mutant IDH1 vaccine in newly diagnosed glioma. These TCRs' antigens remain unknown. Noted time point: week 11, during vaccination. In the vaccine, a single dose held 300 ug of the mutant IDH1 20-mer peptide, along with topical imiquimod. Sequencing used immunoSEQ multiplex PCR; TCRdb keeps in-frame clones, though not all of them. The sample shows more than 30,000 clones, 90% of them seen only once. Sequenced material: PBMCs, taken from a glioma patient whose treatment included an IDH1 peptide vaccine. Every receptor here comes from a man between 18 and 29 years old with glioma.

The chain is built from TRBV7-9 and TRBJ1-5; no clear D. Germline-derived CDR1 and CDR2 are SEHNR and FQNEAQ (reference sequence). V dropped 1 base and J dropped 0 bases, with 7 bases sitting between them. CDR3 size: 15 residues. CDR3 nucleotide sequence: TGTGCCAGCAGCTTAGGAGCCGATAGCAATCAGCCCCAGCATTTT. Residues: CASSLGADSNQPQHF.

The chain has TRBV10-2 and TRBJ2-3; 7 bases are a match to TRBD2. Germline loops: CDR1 WSHSY, CDR2 SAAADI. The CDR3 consists of 13 residues. Germline trimming cut 6 bases from V and 2 bases from J; bases unmatched to any gene: 2. CDR3 sequence (DNA): TGCGCCAGCAGACTAGCGAACACAGATACGCAGTATTTT. Protein: CASRLANTDTQYF.

The sample holds one count of this clone. This chain connects TRBV10-1 to TRBJ2-5; D may correspond to TRBD1 or TRBD2 (5 bases each). The CDR3 loop spans 13 amino acids. CDR1 WNHNN and CDR2 SYGVQD come from the germline V gene (reference sequence). V lost 8 bases, J lost 5 bases, and 15 bases lay in between. DNA of the CDR3: TGCGCCAGCCAGTGTTCCAGGGACGAGACCCAGTACTTC. Its translation: CASQCSRDETQYF.

The rearrangement joins TRBV29-1 to TRBJ2-3; 9 nucleotides line up with TRBD1. The CDR3 totals 14 residues. The V segment lost 6 bases and the J segment 5 bases; nucleotides outside the gene matches: 9. In germline, CDR1 is SQVTM, CDR2 ANQGSEA. CDR3 coding DNA: TGCAGCGTCGCCTGGGGACAGGGAAGAGATACGCAGTATTTT. This translates into CSVAWGQGRDTQYF.

The J gene is TRBJ1-1, the V gene TRBV30; D uncertain. Germline CDR1 and CDR2: GTSNPN and SVGIG (reference sequence). With 3 bases removed from V and 9 bases from J, the gap between germline ends came to 11 bases. The CDR3 runs 11 residues. CDR3 sequence: CAWRSPSQAFF. The CDR3 nucleotides are TGTGCCTGGAGGTCCCCCTCCCAAGCTTTCTTT. Full variable domain (missing parts from reference TRBV30 and TRBJ1-1): SQTIHQWPATLVQPVGSPLSLECTVEGTSNPNLYWYRQAAGRGLQLLFYSVGIGQISSEVPQNLSASRPQDRQFILSSKKLLLSDSGFYLCAWRSPSQAFFGQGTRLTVV.

The chain employs TRBV4-1 and TRBJ2-2, with TRBD2 matching over 7 bases. V was clipped by 6 bases and J by 6 bases; unmatched bases: 10. This CDR3 has 15 residues. CDR1 is MGHRA, CDR2 YSYEKL, per germline. Here the CDR3 reads CASSPVRGRAGELFF. The CDR3, as DNA: TGCGCCAGCAGTCCCGTTCGTGGGAGGGCCGGGGAGCTGTTTTTT.

The chain employs TRBV7-3 and TRBJ2-7; tentative D call: TRBD1 (6 bases). CDR1 is SGHTA, CDR2 FQGTGA, per germline. V was cut by 5 bases and J by 1 base, with 9 bases left in between. The CDR3 is 13 amino acids. The CDR3 sequence is CASSPGQSYEQYF. DNA for the CDR3: TGTGCCAGCAGCCCAGGACAGTCCTACGAGCAGTACTTC. Using reference TRBV7-3 and TRBJ2-7 for the parts outside the CDR3, the full variable domain is GAGVSQTPSNKVTEKGKYVELRCDPISGHTALYWYRQSLGQGPEFLIYFQGTGAADDSGLPNDRFFAVRPEGSVSTLKIQRTERGDSAVYLCASSPGQSYEQYFGPGTRLTVT.

CDR3 sequence: CASSYSRQGVPYGYTF. DNA of the CDR3: TGTGCCAGCAGTTACTCGCGACAGGGGGTTCCCTATGGCTACACCTTC. The chain couples TRBV6-5 to TRBJ1-2; 9 nucleotides align to TRBD1. V shed 0 bases, J shed 4 bases, and the junction held 6 bases outside the gene matches. The V gene's germline CDR1 is MNHEY and CDR2 SVGAGI. There are 16 residues in the CDR3.

The sample holds one count of this clone. This chain connects TRBV19 to TRBJ1-2, with 9 bases fitting TRBD1. The CDR3 has 15 residues. Germline V lookup: CDR1 LNHDA, CDR2 SQIVND (reference sequence). V shed 7 bases, J shed 7 bases, and the junction held 13 bases outside the gene matches. The CDR3 DNA reads TGTGCCAGTACCTCTACCTGGACAGGGGACCTTGGCTACACCTTC. It specifies CASTSTWTGDLGYTF. The whole variable domain, filled in from reference TRBV19 and TRBJ1-2, reads DGGITQSPKYLFRKEGQNVTLSCEQNLNHDAMYWYRQDPGQGLRLIYYSQIVNDFQKGDIAEGYSVSREKKESFPLTVTSAQKNPTAFYLCASTSTWTGDLGYTFGSGTRLTVV.

This chain uses TRBV7-9 with TRBJ1-1; D might be TRBD1 (6 bases). V was clipped by 4 bases and J by 4 bases, with 10 bases between them. This CDR3 has 13 amino acids. The germline CDR1 and CDR2 sequences are SEHNR and FQNEAQ (reference sequence). The CDR3 DNA is TGTGCCAGCAGCTCGGCAGGGGCCACTGAAGCTTTCTTT. This sequence encodes CASSSAGATEAFF.

This chain uses TRBV4-3 with TRBJ2-7; 9 nucleotides line up with TRBD2. Germline V lookup: CDR1 LGHNA, CDR2 YSLEER. With 4 bases clipped from V and 3 bases from J, the junction kept 7 bases outside the gene matches. CDR3 size: 15 residues. CDR3 in DNA: TGCGCCAGCAGCCTCAGTTCTAGCGGGAACTACGAGCAGTACTTC. This encodes CASSLSSSGNYEQYF.

The rearrangement links TRBV27 to TRBJ2-7, with a weak D call TRBD1 (5 bases). The CDR3 extends over 14 amino acids. Trimming took off 6 bases at V and 3 bases at J, with 15 bases between the two ends. CDR1 is MNHEY, CDR2 SMNVEV, per germline (reference sequence). The CDR3 protein is CASSLLGQGYEQYF. The CDR3 region has the DNA TGTGCCAGCAGCTTGTTGGGCCAGGGCTACGAGCAGTACTTC.

The rearrangement joins TRBV2 to TRBJ2-7; 8 nucleotides align to TRBD2. The CDR3 consists of 16 residues. Germline V CDR1 and CDR2: SNHLY, FYNNEI. V lost 1 base and J lost 0; bases outside the gene matches: 5. The CDR3 DNA follows: TGTGCCAGCAGTGAAGGACTAGCGCATAGCTCCTACGAGCAGTACTTC. It encodes CASSEGLAHSSYEQYF.

This chain links TRBV7-2 with TRBJ2-3; 9 bases fit TRBD2. Losses at the gene ends were 6 bases for V and 4 bases for J; bases not matched to a gene: 20. CDR3 length: 19 residues. Germline-derived CDR1 and CDR2 are SGHTA and FQGNSA. CDR3 in amino acids: CASRGMKETSGGGPDTQYF. The DNA for the CDR3 is TGTGCCAGCAGGGGTATGAAAGAGACTAGCGGTGGGGGGCCAGATACGCAGTATTTT. Using reference TRBV7-2 and TRBJ2-3 for the parts outside the CDR3, the full variable domain is GAGVSQSPSNKVTEKGKDVELRCDPISGHTALYWYRQSLGQGLEFLIYFQGNSAPDKSGLPSDRFSAERTGGSVSTLTIQRTQQEDSAVYLCASRGMKETSGGGPDTQYFGPGTRLTVL.